The sequence of this TCR beta chain was determined in a study of naive and memory T cell subsets. The CDR3 contains 15 residues. V was clipped by 11 bases and J by 6 bases, with 22 bases between them. Germline V gene data show CDR1 as LNHNV and CDR2 as YYDKDF (reference sequence). As concerns this clonotype: Its antigen is not known.

The library had UMIs added by 3' ligation of an oligonucleotide to TCR cDNA. Whole-blood samples were roughly 2.3 ml of peripheral blood from healthy adult volunteers. Study-level results: This RNA-based method may be sensitive to activation-related transcript changes.

Amplification of ligated cDNA took four PCR rounds with SP2 and nested alpha and beta constant primers. TCRdb re-derived calls from the 5' RACE reads in MiXCR, one entry per CDR3 protein. Of more than 55,000 distinct CDR3 sequences in the sample, 6.5% to 8.5% were seen once. The sequence derives from a female donor in good health. V and J are TRBV15 and TRBJ1-4, with D uncertain. CDR3 nucleotide sequence: TGTGCCTCCTCCCTGGGCCCCATTTCAGATGAAAAACTGTTTTTT. It codes for CASSLGPISDEKLFF.